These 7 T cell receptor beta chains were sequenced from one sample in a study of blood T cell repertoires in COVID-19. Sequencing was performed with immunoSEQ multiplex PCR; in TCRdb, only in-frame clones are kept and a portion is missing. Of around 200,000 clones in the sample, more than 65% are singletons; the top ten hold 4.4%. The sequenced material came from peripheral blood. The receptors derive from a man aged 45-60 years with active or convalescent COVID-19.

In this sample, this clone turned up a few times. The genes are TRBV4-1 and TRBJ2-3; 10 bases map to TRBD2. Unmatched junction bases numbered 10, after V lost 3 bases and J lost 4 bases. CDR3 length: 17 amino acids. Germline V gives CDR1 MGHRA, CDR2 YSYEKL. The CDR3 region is CASSQEGGLARPDTQYF. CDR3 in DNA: TGCGCCAGCAGCCAGGAAGGGGGACTAGCGAGGCCAGATACGCAGTATTTT.

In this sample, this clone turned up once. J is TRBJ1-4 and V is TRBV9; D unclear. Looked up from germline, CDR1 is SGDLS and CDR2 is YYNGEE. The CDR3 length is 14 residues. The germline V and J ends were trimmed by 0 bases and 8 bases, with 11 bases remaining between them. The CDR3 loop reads CASSVGGFGEKLFF. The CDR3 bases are TGTGCCAGCAGCGTAGGAGGTTTTGGGGAAAAACTGTTTTTT.

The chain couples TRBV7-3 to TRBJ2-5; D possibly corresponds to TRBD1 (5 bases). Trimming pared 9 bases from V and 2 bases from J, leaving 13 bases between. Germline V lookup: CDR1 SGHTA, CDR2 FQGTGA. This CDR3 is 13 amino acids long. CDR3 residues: CASRGMLQETQYF. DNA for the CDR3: TGTGCCAGTAGGGGCATGCTACAAGAGACCCAGTACTTC.

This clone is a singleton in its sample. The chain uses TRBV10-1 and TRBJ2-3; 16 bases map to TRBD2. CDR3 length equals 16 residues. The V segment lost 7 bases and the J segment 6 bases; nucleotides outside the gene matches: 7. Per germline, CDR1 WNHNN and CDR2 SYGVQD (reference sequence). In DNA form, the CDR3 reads TGCGCCAGCACCGGGACTAGCGGGGGGGCTGGGGATACGCAGTATTTT. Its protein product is CASTGTSGGAGDTQYF.

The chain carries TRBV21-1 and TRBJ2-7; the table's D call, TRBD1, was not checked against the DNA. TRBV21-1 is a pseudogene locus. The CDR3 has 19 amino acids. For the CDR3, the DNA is TGTGCCAGCAGCCTAGAATTCAGGGCTCCAGAGACGTCTTCCTACGAGCAGTACTTC. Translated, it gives CASSLEFRAPETSSYEQYF.

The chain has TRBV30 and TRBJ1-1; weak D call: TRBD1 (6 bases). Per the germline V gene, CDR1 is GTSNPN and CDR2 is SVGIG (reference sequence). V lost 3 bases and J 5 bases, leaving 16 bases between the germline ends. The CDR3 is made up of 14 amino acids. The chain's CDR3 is CAWSDKGGATEAFF. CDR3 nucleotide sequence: TGTGCCTGGAGCGATAAGGGGGGGGCTACTGAAGCTTTCTTT.

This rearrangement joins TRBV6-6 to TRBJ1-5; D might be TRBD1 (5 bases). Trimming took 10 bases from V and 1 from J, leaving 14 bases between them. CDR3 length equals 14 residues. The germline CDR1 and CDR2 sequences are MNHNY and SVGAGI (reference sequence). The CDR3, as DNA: TGTGCCACCAGCGGGGGGTCGAGCAATCAGCCCCAGCATTTT. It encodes CATSGGSSNQPQHF.